Ten or more counts support the clone carrying this T cell receptor (beta chain). Its antigen is undetermined. Peripheral blood, about 9.4 milliliters per donor, was collected. Isolation per sample recovered at least 6 million PBMCs. These data are taken from a study of blood T cells in healthy people across ages. Germline loops: CDR1 MGHRA, CDR2 YSYEKL. V was pared by 4 bases and J by 6 bases, with 15 bases between. This CDR3 comprises 14 residues. Study-wide findings and caveats: Naive T cell percentage strongly correlated with TCR beta diversity.

The authors ran a second PCR of roughly 6 to 12 cycles using a sample-barcoded 5' primer and a J-beta primer mix. CDR3-containing paired-end reads numbering at least 2.5 million came from each sample. TCRdb re-called the 5' RACE reads through MiXCR, storing one row per CDR3 protein. The repertoire includes some 1.6 million distinct CDR3 sequences, about 31% of them detected once, and roughly 12% sits in the top ten. Input material: blood. The rearrangement links TRBV4-1 to TRBJ1-2, with D uncertain. The clonotype originates from a woman under 40 in good health. The CDR3 protein is CASSPIEAADGYTF. The CDR3 DNA reads TGCGCCAGCAGCCCAATTGAAGCGGCAGATGGCTACACCTTC.